These 21 T cell receptor beta chains were sequenced from one sample in a study of shared clonotypes between healthy human individuals. Using immunoSEQ multiplex PCR, the repertoire was profiled, and TCRdb retains in-frame clones only, with some absent. The table records 2,500,000 or so clones, 80% to 95% of them present only once. Sequenced sample: naive CD4+ T cells from PBMCs. Subset: CD45RA+ positively selected. The origin of the receptors is a man aged 18 to 35 in good health. Some clones in this sample may be carry-over from other donors' samples.

About this clone: Other DNA sequences within the sample encode an identical CDR3. This rearrangement joins TRBV4-1 to TRBJ2-1; D gene uncertain. The V gene's germline CDR1 is MGHRA and CDR2 YSYEKL. The CDR3 loop spans 15 amino acids. With 0 bases removed from V and 0 bases from J, the gap between germline ends came to 6 bases. In DNA, the CDR3 is TGCGCCAGCAGCCAAGAAAGTAGCTCCTACAATGAGCAGTTCTTC. This translates into CASSQESSSYNEQFF.

The rearrangement uses TRBV14 and TRBJ2-7, with TRBD2 matching 14 bases. Trimming removed 4 bases from V and 2 bases from J; junction bases left unmatched: 7. The V gene's germline CDR1 is SGHDN and CDR2 FVKESK. The CDR3 covers 17 residues. The CDR3 DNA reads TGTGCCAGCAGCCCACGCCGACTAGCGGGAGGGACCTACGAGCAGTACTTC. Encoded protein: CASSPRRLAGGTYEQYF.

The V gene is TRBV7-2, the J gene TRBJ2-5, with 9 bases fitting TRBD2. V was clipped by 2 bases and J by 2 bases; unmatched bases: 6. CDR3 size: 16 residues. Germline V gene sequence: CDR1 SGHTA, CDR2 FQGNSA. DNA for the CDR3: TGTGCCAGCAGCTTAAGCTCCACTAGCGGGCAAGAGACCCAGTACTTC. Protein sequence: CASSLSSTSGQETQYF.

CDR3: CASSWRTGFGNTIYF. The CDR3 region has the DNA TGTGCCAGCAGTTGGCGGACAGGCTTTGGAAACACCATATATTTT. The chain carries TRBV6-5 and TRBJ1-3, with 7 bases lining up with TRBD1. Germline CDR1 MNHEY, CDR2 SVGAGI. Germline trimming cut 4 bases from V and 3 bases from J; bases unmatched to any gene: 6. The CDR3 runs 15 residues.

The rearrangement links TRBV5-1 to TRBJ1-2, with no clear D. CDR1 and CDR2 (germline): SGHRS, YFSETQ. Trimming stripped 1 base from V and 4 bases from J, with 8 bases between. The CDR3 sequence is 13 residues long. The CDR3 DNA reads TGCGCCAGCAGCTTGAGGGAGGCCTATGGCTACACCTTC. Translation gives CASSLREAYGYTF.

This clone has a single count. The chain links TRBV11-2 to TRBJ1-1; 7 bases are shared with TRBD1. The V and J ends lost 6 bases and 4 bases, in that order; junction bases with no gene match: 11. Looked up from germline, CDR1 is SGHAT and CDR2 is FQNNGV. CDR3 size: 15 residues. The CDR3 spells CASSRPTGVSTEAFF. The CDR3 bases are TGTGCCAGCAGTCGCCCCACAGGGGTTAGCACTGAAGCTTTCTTT.

The chain joins TRBV29-1 to TRBJ1-1; the D is unclear. This CDR3 is built from 13 residues. Trimming left V 7 bases short and J 1 base short, with 13 bases between. Germline CDR1 and CDR2: SQVTM and ANQGSEA. The CDR3 is CSAPRPGNTEAFF. CDR3 bases: TGCAGCGCCCCTCGTCCAGGGAACACTGAAGCTTTCTTT.

This clone appeared once. This sequence joins TRBV7-9 and TRBJ2-7, with D tentatively TRBD1 (6 bases). Germline values: CDR1 SEHNR, CDR2 FQNEAQ (reference sequence). This CDR3 has 14 residues. Trimming left V 5 bases short and J 0 bases short, with 11 bases between. The chain's CDR3 is CASSPGQYSYEQYF. The CDR3 nucleotides are TGTGCCAGCAGCCCAGGACAGTACTCCTACGAGCAGTACTTC.

This chain joins TRBV2 and TRBJ1-1, with D hard to call. The germline V and J ends were trimmed by 5 bases and 1 base, with 5 bases remaining between them. Germline loops: CDR1 SNHLY, CDR2 FYNNEI. The CDR3 loop spans 12 amino acids. CDR3 sequence: CASSFRNTEAFF. The CDR3 DNA reads as TGTGCCAGCAGTTTCAGGAACACTGAAGCTTTCTTT.

This chain connects TRBV14 to TRBJ2-7, with a weak D call TRBD1 (6 bases). Trimming left V 4 bases short and J 1 base short, with 17 bases between. Germline V gene lookup returns CDR1 SGHDN and CDR2 FVKESK. CDR3 length: 16 residues. The CDR3 reads CASSRGQRSLSYEQYF. The CDR3 DNA is TGTGCCAGCAGCCGGGGGCAGAGAAGTTTGTCCTACGAGCAGTACTTC.

This chain connects TRBV5-4 to TRBJ2-7; TRBD2 might be the D (6 bases). Germline V gene lookup returns CDR1 SGHNT and CDR2 YYREEE (reference sequence). The CDR3 sequence is 15 residues long. Trimming pared 0 bases from V and 1 base from J, leaving 11 bases between. CDR3: CASSLGAGRSYEQYF. CDR3 DNA sequence: TGTGCCAGCAGCTTGGGGGCGGGGAGGTCCTACGAGCAGTACTTC.

As concerns this clone: One end of the junction fails to match germline, which may point to a read error. J is TRBJ2-1 and V is TRBV5-4; the match to TRBD2 covers 10 bases. CDR1 SGHNT and CDR2 YYREEE come from the germline V gene (reference sequence). The CDR3 has 16 residues. CDR3 DNA: TGTGCCAGCAGTTTGGGGACCGGGACTAGCGCCAATGAGCAGTTCTTC. It codes for CASSLGTGTSANEQFF.

The V call is TRBV19, the J call TRBJ1-5; a weak D match, TRBD1 (5 bases). The germline V gene encodes CDR1 LNHDA and CDR2 SQIVND (reference sequence). CDR3 length: 16 residues. V lost 5 bases and J lost 2, with 16 bases in between. The CDR3 protein is CASSPRGGRGNQPQHF. For the CDR3, the DNA is TGTGCCAGTAGTCCACGTGGGGGTCGGGGCAATCAGCCCCAGCATTTT. The whole variable domain, remainder taken from reference TRBV19 and TRBJ1-5, is DGGITQSPKYLFRKEGQNVTLSCEQNLNHDAMYWYRQDPGQGLRLIYYSQIVNDFQKGDIAEGYSVSREKKESFPLTVTSAQKNPTAFYLCASSPRGGRGNQPQHFGDGTRLSIL.

CDR3 sequence reads: CASSLTLTGVATGELFF. CDR3 in DNA: TGTGCCAGCAGCTTGACCCTAACAGGGGTTGCCACCGGGGAGCTGTTTTTT. V gene TRBV5-6 combines with J gene TRBJ2-2; 7 bases match TRBD1. The CDR3 extends over 17 amino acids. Germline V lookup: CDR1 SGHDT, CDR2 YYEEEE. Germline trimming cut 1 base from V and 4 bases from J; bases unmatched to any gene: 10.

Comment on this clone: The same CDR3 can be traced to other DNA sequences in this sample. The V and J genes are TRBV30 and TRBJ2-1; no clear D gene. V was trimmed by 3 bases and J by 4 bases, leaving 4 bases between them. CDR3 length: 11 amino acids. Germline V gene sequence: CDR1 GTSNPN, CDR2 SVGIG (reference sequence). CDR3 protein: CAWSEYNEQFF. The CDR3 coding sequence is TGTGCCTGGAGCGAGTACAATGAGCAGTTCTTC. Variable domain in full (rest from reference TRBV30 and TRBJ2-1): SQTIHQWPATLVQPVGSPLSLECTVEGTSNPNLYWYRQAAGRGLQLLFYSVGIGQISSEVPQNLSASRPQDRQFILSSKKLLLSDSGFYLCAWSEYNEQFFGPGTRLTVL.

This clone appeared once. V usage is TRBV5-1 and J usage is TRBJ2-1; 11 nucleotides agree with TRBD2. The CDR3 is 15 residues long. The ends lost 0 bases at V and 8 bases at J; junction bases unmatched: 4. In germline, CDR1 is SGHRS, CDR2 YFSETQ. This CDR3 is CASSLVAGGPDEQFF. CDR3 in DNA: TGCGCCAGCAGCTTGGTAGCGGGAGGGCCGGATGAGCAGTTCTTC.

This clone is a singleton in its sample. The chain recombines TRBV28 with TRBJ2-7, with 7 bases fitting TRBD1. Germline lookup yields CDR1 MDHEN and CDR2 SYDVKM. The CDR3 extends over 14 amino acids. With V trimmed by 6 bases and J by 3 bases, 8 bases remained unmatched. The DNA of the CDR3 is TGTGCCAGCAGGAGACGGGACAGATACTACGAGCAGTACTTC. It is translated as CASRRRDRYYEQYF.

This rearrangement joins TRBV4-2 to TRBJ1-2, with TRBD1 as a possible D gene (5 bases). Germline V lookup: CDR1 LGHNA, CDR2 YNFKEQ. This CDR3 is built from 14 residues. V shed 1 base and J shed 1 base, with 7 bases lying between them. CDR3 amino acids: CASSQVTVNYGYTF. In nucleotides, the CDR3 is TGTGCCAGCAGCCAAGTGACAGTTAACTATGGCTACACCTTC.

V gene TRBV7-8 combines with J gene TRBJ2-3; D is uncertain. The CDR3 has 12 amino acids. CDR1 is SGHVS and CDR2 is FQNEAQ in the germline V gene. Trimming removed 1 base at V and 5 bases at J, with 4 bases between. Written as DNA, the CDR3 is TGTGCCAGCAGCTTAGACGGAGATACGCAGTATTTT. Amino acid sequence: CASSLDGDTQYF.

The chain joins TRBV5-1 to TRBJ2-7; TRBD2 is a possible D gene (6 bases). The V end was cut by 1 base, the J end by 7 bases, with 18 bases between. This CDR3 region has 15 residues. The V gene's germline CDR1 is SGHRS and CDR2 YFSETQ. The chain's CDR3 is CASSLLGGTVGEQYF. In DNA form, the CDR3 reads TGCGCCAGCAGCTTGTTAGGCGGGACCGTCGGGGAGCAGTACTTC. The whole variable domain, filled in from reference TRBV5-1 and TRBJ2-7, reads KAGVTQTPRYLIKTRGQQVTLSCSPISGHRSVSWYQQTPGQGLQFLFEYFSETQRNKGNFPGRFSGRQFSNSRSEMNVSTLELGDSALYLCASSLLGGTVGEQYFGPGTRLTVT.

In nucleotides, the CDR3 is TGTGCCAGCAGCCTCAGCGCCGTCAACTATGGCTACACCTTC. This sequence encodes CASSLSAVNYGYTF. The rearrangement joins TRBV6-5 to TRBJ1-2; D gene uncertain. The ends were cut back, 6 bases at V and 2 bases at J, with 13 bases in the middle. The CDR3 is 14 amino acids. Looked up from germline, CDR1 is MNHEY and CDR2 is SVGAGI.